This T cell receptor beta chain was obtained from a study of blood T cells in healthy people across ages. Background on the study: About one barcoded beta molecule per two T cells came from capture by template switching. Broader study findings: Unsorted PBMCs ruled out conclusive naive versus antigen-experienced comparison.

Then a second PCR, running roughly 7 to 11 cycles, was carried out with a sample-barcoded 5' primer and a J-beta primer mix. TCRdb ran MiXCR on the 5' RACE reads and lists one entry per CDR3 protein. The table includes 1.5 million to 2 million distinct CDR3 sequences, 28% detected once. The CDR3 runs to 18 residues. Germline CDR1 SQVTM, CDR2 ANQGSEA. Deletions cut 3 bases from V and 7 bases from J, with 28 bases between. Of note for this clonotype: The target antigen is unknown.

This sequence joins TRBV29-1 and TRBJ2-1; D remains unclear. This TCR was sampled from a woman aged 30 to 39 in good health. Sequencing was carried out using blood. For the CDR3, the DNA is TGCAGCGTTGAGCCTATCACAAAGGGCGCCCCAGCTCATAATGAGCAGTTCTTC. Translation gives CSVEPITKGAPAHNEQFF.